These 32 T cell receptor beta chains came from one sample sequenced in a study of Ad26.COV2.S vaccination and SARS-CoV-2 variants. Repertoires were generated with immunoSEQ multiplex PCR, while TCRdb's copy carries only in-frame clones and drops some. This table holds a few hundred thousand clones, 85% to 90% found once. Treatment of the sample: about 20 received Ad26.COV2.S at low or high dose, single or two shots; roughly 5 received placebo; per-sample allocation not given. Sampling occurred on day 63 after the first vaccine or placebo injection. The sample in question was peripheral blood, obtained in a trial of Ad26.COV2.S vaccine versus placebo. These receptor sequences come from a person between 18 and 59 years old who received the Ad26.COV2.S COVID-19 vaccine or a placebo.

V usage is TRBV28 and J usage is TRBJ2-7; 8 positions agree with TRBD2. The CDR3 contains 14 residues. Losses at the gene ends were 6 bases for V and 3 bases for J; bases not matched to a gene: 7. The germline V gene encodes CDR1 MDHEN and CDR2 SYDVKM. The chain's CDR3 is CASSIAGQNYEQYF. The DNA for the CDR3 is TGTGCCAGCAGCATAGCGGGGCAGAACTACGAGCAGTACTTC.

The chain uses TRBV7-9 and TRBJ1-5, with TRBD1 identical over 8 bases. The CDR3 loop spans 14 amino acids. Trimming at V came to 1 base and at J to 5 bases, leaving 1 base not matched to a gene. Germline V gene sequence: CDR1 SEHNR, CDR2 FQNEAQ (reference sequence). CDR3 DNA sequence: TGTGCCAGCAGCTTAGGACAGGGGTATCAGCCCCAGCATTTT. This gives the protein CASSLGQGYQPQHF.

J is TRBJ2-2 and V is TRBV9; 8 nucleotides line up with TRBD2. The CDR3 length is 16 residues. J lost 0 bases, V lost 3 bases, and 4 bases had no gene match. Germline V gene lookup returns CDR1 SGDLS and CDR2 YYNGEE. CDR3 DNA sequence: TGTGCCAGCAGCGGGCGGGGGGACGCGAACACCGGGGAGCTGTTTTTT. Its protein is CASSGRGDANTGELFF.

The J gene is TRBJ2-2, the V gene TRBV7-2; no clear D gene. V shed 1 base and J shed 0 bases, with 12 bases lying between them. This CDR3 comprises 17 residues. Germline CDR1 and CDR2: SGHTA and FQGNSA. The CDR3 region is CASSLDERWANTGELFF. CDR3 sequence (DNA): TGTGCCAGCAGCTTAGACGAAAGGTGGGCGAACACCGGGGAGCTGTTTTTT.

The chain has TRBV23-1 and TRBJ2-4; maybe TRBD1 (6 bases). TRBV23-1 is classed as an ORF, of uncertain function. The CDR3 covers 18 residues. The germline V and J ends were trimmed by 11 bases and 9 bases, with 35 bases remaining between them. This CDR3 is CAASSHQGYVRPLAIQYF. Here the CDR3 DNA reads TGCGCCGCCAGCAGCCACCAGGGGTACGTAAGACCCCTCGCCATTCAGTACTTC.

This chain connects TRBV4-2 to TRBJ2-1; 8 bases fit TRBD2. The V gene's germline CDR1 is LGHNA and CDR2 YNFKEQ. V shed 0 bases, J shed 7 bases, and the junction held 11 bases outside the gene matches. The CDR3 sequence is 17 residues long. The CDR3: CASSQDTGGEAGNEQFF. The CDR3 region has the DNA TGTGCCAGCAGCCAAGATACGGGAGGGGAGGCCGGGAATGAGCAGTTCTTC.

CDR3 bases: TGTGCCAGCAGCTTAGCATACAGGGGCGCCGAGCAGTACTTC. It specifies CASSLAYRGAEQYF. The chain carries TRBV7-2 and TRBJ2-7, with 7 nucleotides matching TRBD1. Losses at the gene ends were 0 bases for V and 6 bases for J; bases not matched to a gene: 5. Germline V gene lookup returns CDR1 SGHTA and CDR2 FQGNSA. The CDR3 length is 14 residues.

The chain links TRBV6-1 to TRBJ2-1; TRBD2 agrees at 12 bases. Trimming cost V 2 bases and J 12 bases; bases outside gene matches: 8. CDR3 length equals 15 residues. In germline, CDR1 is MNHNS, CDR2 SASEGT. The CDR3: CASSEILAGGSGQFF. CDR3 DNA: TGTGCCAGCAGTGAAATACTAGCGGGGGGCTCCGGGCAGTTCTTC.

This clone came up once. V is TRBV4-3 and J is TRBJ1-4; D is ambiguous. Trimming took 3 bases from V and 0 from J, leaving 8 bases between them. The CDR3 contains 15 residues. Germline V gene data show CDR1 as LGHNA and CDR2 as YSLEER. The CDR3, as DNA: TGCGCCAGCAGCCATAGCGCACCAACTAATGAAAAACTGTTTTTT. This translates into CASSHSAPTNEKLFF.

The CDR3 DNA reads TGTGCCAGCAGTTTCAGGGTAAATACTGAAGCTTTCTTT. Encoded protein: CASSFRVNTEAFF. The J gene is TRBJ1-1, the V gene TRBV12-3 or TRBV12-4; D might be TRBD1 (5 bases). CDR3 length: 13 amino acids. Trimming pared 3 bases from V and 5 bases from J, leaving 10 bases between.

CDR3 sequence (DNA): TGTGCCAGCAACCGATACCAGCACAGGGGAAATCAGCCCCAGCATTTT. Encoded protein: CASNRYQHRGNQPQHF. The chain links TRBV5-6 to TRBJ1-5; 7 bases agree with TRBD1. The germline V gene has CDR1 SGHDT and CDR2 YYEEEE. V lost 6 bases and J lost 4; bases outside the gene matches: 13. The CDR3 runs 16 residues.

The CDR3 DNA reads as TGCAGCGTTACAGGTAGGAACACTGAAGCTTTCTTT. Translating gives CSVTGRNTEAFF. The chain joins TRBV29-1 to TRBJ1-1; a possible D gene is TRBD1 (5 bases). CDR1 is SQVTM, CDR2 ANQGSEA, per germline. The CDR3 covers 12 residues. Trimming removed 5 bases from V and 1 base from J, with 8 bases in between.

The chain uses TRBV6-2 or TRBV6-3 and TRBJ1-6, with TRBD1 matching 7 bases. V shed 4 bases and J 9 bases; nucleotides not matched to a gene: 3. The CDR3 sequence is 13 residues long. Germline CDR1 and CDR2: MNHEY and SVGEGT. CDR3 DNA sequence: TGTGCCAGCAGTTTTGGACAGGCTTCACCCCTCCACTTT. This gives the protein CASSFGQASPLHF.

V gene TRBV6-5 combines with J gene TRBJ1-5; D may be TRBD1 (5 bases). Germline assignment: CDR1 MNHEY and CDR2 SVGAGI. Trimming removed 6 bases at V and 5 bases at J, with 14 bases between. This CDR3 has 14 residues. CDR3 sequence: CASSAVGGDQPQHF. In DNA, the CDR3 is TGTGCCAGCAGCGCGGTCGGGGGGGATCAGCCCCAGCATTTT.

The genes are TRBV7-2 and TRBJ2-1; the D gene is possibly TRBD2 (5 bases). Germline-derived CDR1 and CDR2 are SGHTA and FQGNSA. V shed 0 bases and J shed 9 bases, with 15 bases lying between them. The CDR3 spans 15 residues. The CDR3 loop reads CASSLAPGEHTEQFF. CDR3 DNA: TGTGCCAGCAGCTTAGCCCCTGGGGAGCATACTGAGCAGTTCTTC. Complete variable domain (other parts from reference TRBV7-2 and TRBJ2-1): GAGVSQSPSNKVTEKGKDVELRCDPISGHTALYWYRQSLGQGLEFLIYFQGNSAPDKSGLPSDRFSAERTGGSVSTLTIQRTQQEDSAVYLCASSLAPGEHTEQFFGPGTRLTVL.

The chain couples TRBV7-8 to TRBJ2-5, with D perhaps matching TRBD2 (5 bases). CDR1 is SGHVS and CDR2 is FQNEAQ in the germline V gene. This CDR3 comprises 15 residues. Between the trimmed V and J ends, which lost 5 bases and 2 bases, there was a span of 15 bases. CDR3 nucleotides: TGTGCCAGCAGCCTTTCGGGGATCCGGCAAGAGACCCAGTACTTC. Translation gives CASSLSGIRQETQYF.

The chain has TRBV7-9 and TRBJ2-3, with D maybe TRBD1 (6 bases). CDR3 length equals 15 residues. In germline, CDR1 is SEHNR, CDR2 FQNEAQ (reference sequence). V gave up 0 bases and J gave up 2 bases, with 9 bases separating them. CDR3 bases: TGTGCCAGCAGCTTAGCCAGGGGCCTCACAGATACGCAGTATTTT. Protein product: CASSLARGLTDTQYF.

The rearrangement links TRBV10-3 to TRBJ2-7; 7 nucleotides agree with TRBD1. The CDR3 has 16 residues. Germline V gene data show CDR1 as ENHRY and CDR2 as SYGVKD. The J segment lost 3 bases and the V segment lost 2 bases, leaving 10 bases of the junction unmatched. CDR3 DNA sequence: TGTGCCATCAGTGAGCCGCAAAGACAGGGTAGCTACGAGCAGTACTTC. Amino acid sequence: CAISEPQRQGSYEQYF.

With respect to this clone: This sample includes further DNA sequences coding for the same CDR3. The chain combines TRBV12-3 or TRBV12-4 with TRBJ2-3; no clear D gene. V dropped 4 bases and J dropped 5 bases, with 4 bases sitting between them. The CDR3 spans 11 residues. CDR3 nucleotide sequence: TGTGCCAGCAGTTCCGGAGATACGCAGTATTTT. Residues: CASSSGDTQYF.

This chain connects TRBV6-1 to TRBJ1-3, with 9 bases aligning to TRBD1. Looked up from germline, CDR1 is MNHNS and CDR2 is SASEGT. The CDR3 loop spans 17 amino acids. The junction had 7 bases not matched to a gene; V was cut back by 4 bases and J by 0 bases. CDR3 amino acids: CASSATGGADSGNTIYF. For the CDR3, the DNA is TGTGCCAGCAGTGCAACAGGGGGCGCGGACTCTGGAAACACCATATATTTT.

A word on this clone: Other nucleotide sequences from this sample produce the same CDR3. The chain uses TRBV15 and TRBJ1-5; no firm D call. CDR3 length equals 13 residues. In germline, CDR1 is LNHNV, CDR2 YYDKDF (reference sequence). Trimming stripped 3 bases from V and 7 bases from J, with 10 bases between. CDR3 protein: CATSSRRDQPQHF. CDR3 DNA: TGTGCCACCAGCAGCCGACGTGACCAGCCCCAGCATTTT.

This clone was recorded only once. The chain has TRBV7-2 and TRBJ2-7, with 8 bases aligning to TRBD2. This CDR3 is 15 amino acids long. Germline V lookup: CDR1 SGHTA, CDR2 FQGNSA. Unmatched junction bases numbered 8, after V lost 5 bases and J lost 2 bases. CDR3 nucleotide sequence: TGTGCCAGCAGCCAGGAAACTAGCGGTGCCTACGAGCAGTACTTC. It yields the protein CASSQETSGAYEQYF.

V usage is TRBV6-5 and J usage is TRBJ1-4; tentative D call: TRBD1 (6 bases). Germline V gives CDR1 MNHEY, CDR2 SVGAGI. This CDR3 is built from 14 residues. Deletions cut 2 bases from V and 10 bases from J, with 14 bases between. This chain's CDR3 is CASSYDSDSLKLFF. As DNA, the CDR3 is TGTGCCAGCAGTTACGACTCGGACAGCTTAAAACTGTTTTTT.

The chain joins TRBV7-2 to TRBJ2-5; either TRBD1 or TRBD2 may fit D (7 bases each). The germline V gene has CDR1 SGHTA and CDR2 FQGNSA. CDR3 length: 15 amino acids. The V end was cut by 4 bases, the J end by 5 bases, with 17 bases between. The CDR3 protein is CASSSQGGGMETQYF. The CDR3 DNA follows: TGTGCCAGCAGCTCTCAGGGGGGGGGTATGGAGACCCAGTACTTC.

This chain connects TRBV28 to TRBJ1-4, with D perhaps matching TRBD1 (5 bases). CDR1 and CDR2 from the germline V gene are MDHEN and SYDVKM. The CDR3 runs to 15 residues. Trimming removed 5 bases from V and 7 bases from J, with 17 bases in between. The CDR3 coding sequence is TGTGCCAGCAGTGAGGCCTCAAACGGGGGTGAAAAACTGTTTTTT. Translated, it gives CASSEASNGGEKLFF.

This chain connects TRBV11-2 to TRBJ2-3, with D possibly being TRBD2 (6 bases). V was cut by 7 bases and J by 7 bases, with 18 bases left in between. The V gene's germline CDR1 is SGHAT and CDR2 FQNNGV. The CDR3 is 14 amino acids. The CDR3 bases are TGTGCCAGCATCGGACGGGAGCAAAAGAATACGCAGTATTTT. This codes for CASIGREQKNTQYF.

The chain has TRBV6-2 or TRBV6-3 and TRBJ2-5; TRBD2 agrees at 10 bases. J lost 1 base, V lost 3 bases, and 2 bases had no gene match. Germline V gene lookup returns CDR1 MNHEY and CDR2 SVGEGT. CDR3 length equals 15 residues. CDR3 residues: CASSYTSGVQETQYF. The DNA for the CDR3 is TGTGCCAGCAGTTATACTAGCGGGGTCCAAGAGACCCAGTACTTC.

The gene calls are TRBV6-5 and TRBJ1-4; D may be TRBD1 (5 bases). This CDR3 region has 14 residues. The germline V and J ends were trimmed by 7 bases and 5 bases, with 14 bases remaining between them. Germline loops: CDR1 MNHEY, CDR2 SVGAGI. This CDR3 reads CASNSGAGNEKLFF. The DNA of the CDR3 is TGTGCCAGCAACAGCGGGGCAGGGAATGAAAAACTGTTTTTT.

V and J are TRBV3-1 (or the pseudogene TRBV3-2) and TRBJ1-1; 10 nucleotides line up with TRBD1. V was pared by 4 bases and J by 7 bases, with 12 bases of the junction left unmatched. CDR3 length: 16 amino acids. CDR1 is LGHDT, CDR2 YNNKEL, per germline (reference sequence). CDR3 region: CASSPRGTGASGEAFF. The CDR3 nucleotides are TGTGCCAGCAGCCCCCGAGGGACAGGGGCGAGCGGTGAAGCTTTCTTT.

The chain carries TRBV24-1 and TRBJ1-5, with D uncertain. V lost 8 bases to trimming and J lost 0 bases, with 7 bases between them. The CDR3 has 13 amino acids. Germline CDR1 and CDR2: KGHDR and SFDVKD. This CDR3 is CATTDGSNQPQHF. In DNA form, the CDR3 reads TGTGCCACCACGGACGGTAGCAATCAGCCCCAGCATTTT.

This clone was observed many times. One end of the junction varies from germline; a read error may be responsible. The chain carries TRBV7-7 and TRBJ1-3; D is ambiguous. The CDR3 runs to 15 residues. Germline V gene sequence: CDR1 SSHAT, CDR2 FNYEAQ (reference sequence). DNA for the CDR3: TGTGCTAGCAGCTTAGCGGGAAAAGTCGGAAACACCATATATTTT. This gives the protein CASSLAGKVGNTIYF. Full variable domain (remainder filled in from reference TRBV7-7 and TRBJ1-3): GAGVSQSPRYKVTKRGQDVTLRCDPISSHATLYWYQQALGQGPEFLTYFNYEAQPDKSGLPSDRFSAERPEGSISTLTIQRTEQRDSAMYRCASSLAGKVGNTIYFGEGSWLTVV.

The chain couples TRBV15 to TRBJ1-2; D may be TRBD1 (6 bases). The V and J ends lost 2 bases and 4 bases respectively, with 11 bases between them. Germline assignment: CDR1 LNHNV and CDR2 YYDKDF (reference sequence). The CDR3 runs 14 residues. CDR3 DNA: TGTGCCACCAGCAGACGGGGAGGGGGCTATGGCTACACCTTC. It specifies CATSRRGGGYGYTF.